This T cell receptor (beta chain) was recovered during a study of PD-1 blockade in classical Hodgkin lymphoma. About this clone itself: Its antigen is undetermined.

The time point is: newly diagnosed, previously untreated cHL patient sample. The study purified CD4+ T cells from thawed PBMCs using magnetic negative selection. Study observations and caveats: The study reported lower baseline TCR diversity in newly diagnosed patients than in healthy donors. Repertoire differences lack defined causes, possibly disease activity or prior therapy.

Germline V gene data show CDR1 as SGHTA and CDR2 as FQGNSA. The CDR3 covers 15 residues. V dropped 1 base and J dropped 0; count of bases not matched to a gene: 3. Assay: immunoSEQ multiplex PCR; the TCRdb copy retains only in-frame clones and omits some. The sample lists 25,000 to 30,000 clones; 89% were seen once. This sequence joins TRBV7-2 and TRBJ2-7; the match to TRBD1 covers 7 bases. The sequence was obtained from a human donor with classical Hodgkin lymphoma. The material sequenced was CD4+ T cells from blood. DNA of the CDR3: TGTGCCAGCAGCTTAGAATGGGACAGCTCCTACGAGCAGTACTTC. Translation: CASSLEWDSSYEQYF.